This T cell receptor (beta chain) was sequenced for a study of sequential checkpoint blockade in melanoma (dated by TCRdb to about 2019). Study-level background: Patients were assigned by 1:1 randomization to either first-line nivolumab followed by ipilimumab (arm A) or ipilimumab followed by nivolumab (arm B). Maintenance nivolumab came after both trial sequences. Here is what the overall study found, with its caveats: Validation of the response-prediction model combining TCR metrics and mutation burden is needed in larger, independent patient cohorts.

The germline V gene yields LGHNA for CDR1 and YNFKEQ for CDR2. V is pared back by 0 bases and J by 6 bases, with 21 bases lying between the germline termini. The CDR3, cysteine through phenylalanine, is 19 amino acids long. Only the CDR3 portion is preserved as DNA: 57 bases, with reading frame beginning at the first base. The sample's treatment or condition label, decoded: randomized to nivolumab then ipilimumab (arm A) or the reverse (arm B). Prior DNA-damaging chemotherapy had not been received by any trial patient. Live CD3+CD8+ cells negative for CD19 and CD56 were sorted from thawed PBMCs on a FACS Aria II flow cytometer. CheckMate 064, a randomized, open-label phase II trial of sequential checkpoint blockade, was the source of the samples, all of which came from patients with melanoma. Peripheral blood mononuclear cells were collected by leukapheresis, purified using Ficoll-Paque, and frozen in human serum containing roughly 10% DMSO. Purity of sorted blood CD3+CD8+ cells was verified at >95% immediately after sorting, followed by DNA extraction.

TCRbeta CDR3 regions were immunosequenced from genomic DNA with the immunoSEQ Assay. Genomic DNA was amplified by bias-controlled multiplex PCR before high-throughput sequencing. The original pipeline was this. To quantify the absolute abundance of each unique TCRbeta CDR3 region, the sequences were collapsed and filtered. Clonality was defined as 1 minus Pielou's evenness and was calculated using productive rearrangements only. A previously published method was used to identify clones with significantly greater frequencies in on-treatment samples than in baseline samples. TCRdb carries this immuneACCESS record with in-frame sequences only. Its versions omit some clonotypes, under half of them owing to an unresolved V gene in the studies checked, with the rest unexplained. V and J calls and clone size follow that table, whereas D and trimming were derived from the DNA. The sample data list around 18,000 clones, and 55% to 70% of these were observed just once. The ten largest clones capture approximately 20% of the sample.

This clone was seen a handful of times. Its antigen specificity is not known. No base qualities exist here, and no much larger clone lies one base off it. Recombination linked TRBV4-2 to TRBJ1-6, with the D segment identity uncertain. This TCR derives from a human donor with melanoma. This specimen consisted of CD8+ T cells sorted from blood (inferred from file names), obtained from a patient given nivolumab and ipilimumab in sequence. The sequenced DNA: TGTGCCAGCAGCCAAGATGGCGGAAGAGGAGGGCAAGGTAATTCACCCCTCCACTTT. Translated, it gives CASSQDGGRGGQGNSPLHF.